The 8 T cell receptor beta chains listed next were all sequenced from one sample in a study of blood T cell repertoires in COVID-19. Clones were sequenced by immunoSEQ multiplex PCR, and TCRdb holds only the in-frame ones, with some missing. The sample holds some 140,000 clones, roughly 80% seen once. The sample was peripheral blood. All receptors derive from a man older than 75 with acute or convalescent COVID-19.

The V gene is TRBV2, the J gene TRBJ1-3, with D unresolved. CDR1 and CDR2 from the germline V gene are SNHLY and FYNNEI. Trimming took 1 base from V and 11 from J, leaving 9 bases between them. The CDR3 contains 12 residues. CDR3: CASSEGRSAIYF. In DNA form, the CDR3 reads TGTGCCAGCAGTGAAGGCCGGAGCGCCATATATTTT.

The chain has TRBV28 and TRBJ2-2; D ambiguous. There are 14 residues in the CDR3. The germline V and J ends were trimmed by 7 bases and 3 bases, with 12 bases remaining between them. CDR1 and CDR2 from the germline V gene are MDHEN and SYDVKM. The CDR3 is CASTPGQDTGELFF. CDR3 sequence (DNA): TGTGCCAGCACCCCCGGCCAGGACACCGGGGAGCTGTTTTTT.

This clone showed up just a few times. The genes are TRBV7-2 and TRBJ2-2; the match to TRBD1 covers 11 bases. Germline loops: CDR1 SGHTA, CDR2 FQGNSA. The junction had 3 bases not matched to a gene; V was cut back by 3 bases and J by 6 bases. The CDR3 has 15 residues. Here the CDR3 reads CASSLDRGRAGELFF. The DNA for the CDR3 is TGTGCCAGCAGCTTGGACAGGGGGCGGGCCGGGGAGCTGTTTTTT. The full variable domain, its missing parts supplied by reference TRBV7-2 and TRBJ2-2, is GAGVSQSPSNKVTEKGKDVELRCDPISGHTALYWYRQSLGQGLEFLIYFQGNSAPDKSGLPSDRFSAERTGGSVSTLTIQRTQQEDSAVYLCASSLDRGRAGELFFGEGSRLTVL.

The gene calls are TRBV24-1 and TRBJ2-5; D call uncertain. Germline CDR1 and CDR2: KGHDR and SFDVKD. The CDR3 is 13 residues long. The V gene lost 3 bases and the J gene lost 1 base, with 5 bases spanning the gap. The CDR3 nucleotides read TGTGCCACCAGTGATAGAGTCCAAGAGACCCAGTACTTC. Its translation is CATSDRVQETQYF.

The DNA for the CDR3 is TGTGCCAGCAGCTTATTTCCCAGGGGGACCGGGGAGCTGTTTTTT. This encodes CASSLFPRGTGELFF. This chain connects TRBV11-2 to TRBJ2-2; 7 bases agree with TRBD1. The CDR3 totals 15 residues. The germline V gene encodes CDR1 SGHAT and CDR2 FQNNGV. V lost 2 bases and J lost 5; bases outside the gene matches: 5.

The chain uses TRBV11-2 and TRBJ1-4; D is undetermined. This CDR3 is 14 amino acids long. The V gene lost 2 bases and the J gene lost 7 bases, with 11 bases spanning the gap. Germline CDR1 and CDR2: SGHAT and FQNNGV. The CDR3 spells CASSLQEHSEKLFF. CDR3 DNA sequence: TGTGCCAGCAGCTTACAGGAACACAGTGAAAAACTGTTTTTT.

This chain uses TRBV7-9 with TRBJ1-4, with unresolved D. Germline CDR1 reads SEHNR; CDR2 reads FQNEAQ (reference sequence). This CDR3 has 17 residues. V dropped 1 base and J dropped 4 bases, with 16 bases sitting between them. The CDR3 DNA follows: TGTGCCAGCAGCTTAGGGGGAGTTCGGGTGAATAATGAAAAACTGTTTTTT. The encoded protein is CASSLGGVRVNNEKLFF.

This clone has only one observation. The CDR3 region has the DNA TGTGCCTGGAGTGTACAGGCCACCGGGGAGCTGTTTTTT. Protein sequence: CAWSVQATGELFF. The chain recombines TRBV30 with TRBJ2-2; tentative D call: TRBD1 (5 bases). The V and J ends lost 0 bases and 4 bases respectively, with 6 bases between them. Germline CDR1 and CDR2: GTSNPN and SVGIG (reference sequence). The CDR3 sequence is 13 residues long.